A selection of T cell receptor beta chains follows, all from one sample in a study of control samples from healthy donors and cancer patients. The data were produced by immunoSEQ multiplex PCR, yet TCRdb's version contains in-frame clones alone and is incomplete. Of around 190,000 clones listed, 90% were seen once; the top ten hold over 1.1%. Sequenced sample: blood. These receptors originate from a woman aged 45-60 years in good health. The CDR3 runs from the conserved cysteine through the conserved F or W. D genes are given only for firm matches. Clone size is stated in some rows and not others, as once, few, many or a class when expanded.

j_gene | d_gene | abundance | v_gene | CDR3aa | CDR3nt
TRBJ1-6 | - | once | TRBV27 | CASRVGGASYNSPLHF | TGTGCCAGCAGGGTCGGGGGCGCGTCCTATAATTCACCCCTCCACTTT
TRBJ2-5 | - | - | TRBV20-1 | CSARPDKGQYF | TGCAGTGCTAGACCCGACAAGGGTCAGTACTTC
TRBJ1-4 | - | - | TRBV18 | CASGDRRTNEKLFF | TGTGCCAGCGGAGACCGGAGAACTAATGAAAAACTGTTTTTT
TRBJ1-6 | - | - | TRBV11-2 | CASTERRQGNSPLHF | TGTGCCAGCACTGAGCGGCGCCAGGGGAATTCACCCCTCCACTTT
TRBJ1-6 | - | - | TRBV14 | CASSQAGRQPYNSPLHF | TGTGCCAGCAGCCAAGCGGGCCGGCAGCCTTATAATTCACCCCTCCACTTT
TRBJ2-1 | - | - | TRBV20-1 | CSVIDHNEQFF | TGCAGTGTTATCGACCACAATGAGCAGTTCTTC
TRBJ1-2 | TRBD1 | once | TRBV5-8 | CASVRTGDGYTF | TGTGCCAGCGTACGGACAGGGGATGGCTACACCTTC
TRBJ2-7 | - | - | TRBV18 | CASSPRRTYEQYF | TGTGCCAGCTCACCCAGGCGAACCTACGAGCAGTACTTC
TRBJ1-3 | - | - | TRBV14 | CASSFMGGGGNTIYF | TGTGCCAGCAGCTTCATGGGTGGAGGTGGAAACACCATATATTTT
TRBJ1-1 | - | - | TRBV3-1/TRBV3-2 | CASSRPNTEAFF | TGTGCCAGCAGCCGTCCGAACACTGAAGCTTTCTTT
TRBJ1-1 | - | - | TRBV5-4 | CASSKGGGRAEAFF | TGTGCCAGCAGCAAGGGTGGGGGTAGGGCTGAAGCTTTCTTT
TRBJ1-3 | TRBD1 | - | TRBV6-6 | CATKRGQGVAGNTIYF | TGTGCCACAAAGAGGGGACAGGGAGTGGCGGGAAACACCATATATTTT
TRBJ1-3 | - | - | TRBV19 | CASTETAGYSGNTIYF | TGTGCCAGTACCGAGACAGCAGGATACTCTGGAAACACCATATATTTT
TRBJ1-1 | TRBD1 | few | TRBV24-1 | CATSQGASNEAFF | TGTGCCACCAGTCAGGGGGCGTCCAATGAAGCTTTCTTT
TRBJ1-3 | - | - | TRBV3-1/TRBV3-2 | CASSQQGTGNTIYF | TGTGCCAGCAGCCAACAGGGGACTGGAAACACCATATATTTT
TRBJ2-7 | - | - | TRBV7-8 | CASSLARQSYEQYF | TGTGCCAGCAGCTTAGCGCGGCAGTCCTACGAGCAGTACTTC
TRBJ2-6 | - | - | TRBV24-1 | CATSDPRPLSGANVLTF | TGTGCCACCAGTGACCCCAGGCCCCTCTCTGGGGCCAACGTCCTGACTTTC
TRBJ2-5 | TRBD2 | - | TRBV2 | CASSEVVAGGRETQYF | TGTGCCAGCAGTGAAGTGGTAGCGGGGGGTCGGGAGACCCAGTACTTC
TRBJ2-7 | - | - | TRBV9 | CASSSPRDYPSYEQYF | TGTGCCAGCAGCTCTCCACGGGATTACCCCTCCTACGAGCAGTACTTC
TRBJ2-5 | - | - | TRBV5-1 | CASNPGGSEETQYF | TGCGCCAGCAATCCGGGGGGCAGCGAAGAGACCCAGTACTTC
TRBJ1-2 | - | - | TRBV5-1 | CASSLGQGGYGYTF | TGCGCCAGCAGCTTGGGCCAGGGTGGCTATGGCTACACCTTC
TRBJ1-3 | - | - | TRBV28 | CASSPSTRRNTIYF | TGTGCCAGCAGTCCATCAACCCGAAGGAACACCATATATTTT
TRBJ1-1 | - | - | TRBV5-4 | CASSLGGTAGNTEAFF | TGTGCCAGCAGCTTGGGAGGGACCGCAGGTAACACTGAAGCTTTCTTT
TRBJ1-4 | TRBD1 | - | TRBV27 | CASSLMGQGHEKLFF | TGTGCCAGCAGTTTAATGGGACAGGGTCATGAAAAACTGTTTTTT
TRBJ1-2 | - | - | TRBV2 | CASSVSTETNYGYTF | TGTGCCAGCAGTGTTTCGACAGAAACTAACTATGGCTACACCTTC
TRBJ2-7 | - | - | TRBV10-3 | CAISEPGRGGSYEQYF | TGTGCCATCAGCGAACCTGGGAGGGGGGGATCTTACGAGCAGTACTTC
TRBJ1-1 | - | - | TRBV19 | CASSFGGRSSGTEAFF | TGTGCCAGTAGTTTCGGGGGTCGTTCATCAGGAACTGAAGCTTTCTTT
TRBJ2-2 | TRBD2 | - | TRBV28 | CASRLSGGPGELFF | TGTGCCAGCAGACTTTCGGGGGGGCCCGGGGAGCTGTTTTTT
TRBJ1-4 | - | - | TRBV7-6 | CASSSSVSQGGKLFF | TGTGCCAGCAGCTCCAGCGTTTCGCAAGGTGGAAAACTGTTTTTT
TRBJ1-2 | TRBD1 | once | TRBV27 | CASSYRGRGYGYTF | TGTGCCAGCAGTTACAGGGGACGGGGCTATGGCTACACCTTC
TRBJ1-3 | TRBD1 | - | TRBV7-9 | CAILGGQRAGRNTIYF | TGTGCCATCCTGGGGGGACAGAGGGCCGGACGGAACACCATATATTTT
TRBJ1-1 | - | - | TRBV9 | CASSFLSGGEAFF | TGTGCCAGCAGCTTTCTATCAGGCGGTGAAGCTTTCTTT
TRBJ1-2 | - | - | TRBV14 | CASSWDGRGGYTF | TGTGCCAGCAGCTGGGACGGACGGGGAGGCTACACCTTC
TRBJ2-7 | - | - | TRBV7-2 | CASSLAVGVSYEQYF | TGTGCCAGCAGCTTAGCGGTAGGGGTATCCTACGAGCAGTACTTC
TRBJ2-1 | TRBD2 | - | TRBV24-1 | CATSDSLAGGTYNEQFF | TGTGCCACCAGTGATTCGCTAGCGGGAGGTACTTACAATGAGCAGTTCTTC
TRBJ2-7 | TRBD2 | - | TRBV5-1 | CASSSGLAGVGSYEQYF | TGCGCCAGCAGCTCGGGACTAGCGGGAGTGGGCTCCTACGAGCAGTACTTC